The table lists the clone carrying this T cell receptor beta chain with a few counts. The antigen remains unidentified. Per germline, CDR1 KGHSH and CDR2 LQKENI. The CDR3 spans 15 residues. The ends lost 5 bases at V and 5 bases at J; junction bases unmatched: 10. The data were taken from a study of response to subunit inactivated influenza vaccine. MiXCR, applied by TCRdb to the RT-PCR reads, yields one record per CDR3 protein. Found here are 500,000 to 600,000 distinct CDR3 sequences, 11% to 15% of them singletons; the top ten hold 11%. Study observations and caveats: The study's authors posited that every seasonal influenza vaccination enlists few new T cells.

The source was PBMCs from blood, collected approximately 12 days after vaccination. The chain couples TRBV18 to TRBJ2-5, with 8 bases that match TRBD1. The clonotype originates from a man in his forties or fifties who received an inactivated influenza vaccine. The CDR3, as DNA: TGTGCCAGCTCATCAGGACAGGGTGGTTCGGAGACCCAGTACTTC. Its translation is CASSSGQGGSETQYF.